Shown below are 23 T cell receptor beta chains from a single sample sequenced in a study of OX40 agonist ivuxolimab in advanced cancers. Assay: immunoSEQ multiplex PCR; the TCRdb copy retains only in-frame clones and omits some. Found here are roughly 45,000 clones, about four fifths of them singletons; the top ten hold approximately 15%. The source material was CD4+ or CD8+ T cells sorted from blood, sampled in a trial of the OX40 agonist ivuxolimab. These TCRs come from an adult with an advanced solid tumor such as melanoma, head and neck, liver or kidney cancer.

V gene TRBV28 combines with J gene TRBJ2-3, with 7 nucleotides matching TRBD2. The CDR3 is made up of 14 amino acids. Per germline, CDR1 MDHEN and CDR2 SYDVKM. The trim removed 2 bases at V and 5 bases at J, leaving 4 bases unmatched. CDR3 in amino acids: CASSLSGVGDTQYF. The DNA of the CDR3 is TGTGCCAGCAGTTTAAGCGGGGTCGGAGATACGCAGTATTTT.

The rearrangement uses TRBV19 and TRBJ2-1; D is tentatively TRBD1 or TRBD2 (5 bases each). Germline lookup yields CDR1 LNHDA and CDR2 SQIVND (reference sequence). V was pared by 1 base and J by 15 bases, with 25 bases between. The CDR3 runs to 16 residues. The CDR3 here is CASSIGLKGSSVGLFF. The CDR3 region has the DNA TGTGCCAGTAGTATAGGACTTAAGGGGAGTAGCGTGGGCCTGTTCTTC.

This clone was counted between two and nine times. This chain joins TRBV5-1 and TRBJ2-2, with D uncertain. Trimming removed 5 bases from V and 3 bases from J, with 5 bases in between. This CDR3 has 12 amino acids. The germline V gene has CDR1 SGHRS and CDR2 YFSETQ. The CDR3 spells CASSSDTGELFF. DNA for the CDR3: TGCGCCAGCAGTTCTGACACCGGGGAGCTGTTTTTT.

V and J are TRBV11-2 and TRBJ1-2; TRBD1 might be the D (6 bases). CDR3 length equals 15 residues. Germline V gene sequence: CDR1 SGHAT, CDR2 FQNNGV. Trimming removed 1 base from V and 6 bases from J, with 15 bases in between. CDR3: CASSLAVRPGDGYTF. The CDR3 nucleotides are TGTGCCAGCAGCTTAGCGGTCAGGCCAGGGGATGGCTACACCTTC.

The chain uses TRBV11-3 and TRBJ2-3; 8 nucleotides align to TRBD2. In germline, CDR1 is SGHNT, CDR2 YENEEA. Losses at the gene ends were 1 base for V and 2 bases for J; bases not matched to a gene: 5. This CDR3 has 16 residues. CDR3 protein: CASSLGRGGHTDTQYF. Here the CDR3 DNA reads TGTGCCAGCAGCTTAGGTCGGGGGGGCCACACAGATACGCAGTATTTT.

V is TRBV30 and J is TRBJ1-3; no clear D. Germline values: CDR1 GTSNPN, CDR2 SVGIG (reference sequence). V was trimmed by 2 bases and J by 8 bases, leaving 7 bases between them. CDR3 size: 11 residues. The CDR3 DNA reads TGTGCCTGGAGTTTAGGAGACACCATATATTTT. This gives the protein CAWSLGDTIYF.

The chain combines TRBV5-5 with TRBJ1-1, with TRBD1 identical over 10 bases. The CDR3 has 13 amino acids. Per germline, CDR1 SGHKS and CDR2 YYEKEE (reference sequence). The trim removed 3 bases at V and 7 bases at J, leaving 3 bases unmatched. The CDR3 sequence is CASSYRDRGEAFF. The CDR3 bases are TGTGCCAGCAGCTACCGGGACAGGGGTGAAGCTTTCTTT.

This clone was observed once. The chain couples TRBV27 to TRBJ2-1; TRBD1 or TRBD2 may be the D gene (5 bases each). V gave up 4 bases and J gave up 1 base, with 11 bases separating them. CDR3 length equals 15 residues. From germline, CDR1 is MNHEY and CDR2 SMNVEV (reference sequence). The CDR3 nucleotides are TGTGCCAGCAGTTCAGGGACCGGATCCTACAATGAGCAGTTCTTC. Amino acids: CASSSGTGSYNEQFF.

On this clone: The same CDR3 also results from other DNA sequences found in this sample. J is TRBJ1-2 and V is TRBV29-1, with D perhaps TRBD1 (5 bases). Trimming cost V 4 bases and J 4 bases, with 7 bases left between them. CDR3 length: 11 residues. CDR1 and CDR2 (germline): SQVTM, ANQGSEA. The CDR3 reads CSVAGLYGYTF. Here the CDR3 DNA reads TGCAGCGTTGCGGGGCTCTATGGCTACACCTTC.

This clone was observed once. The chain recombines TRBV15 with TRBJ2-7; 8 positions agree with TRBD1. Germline V CDR1 and CDR2: LNHNV, YYDKDF (reference sequence). The CDR3 contains 15 residues. The ends lost 5 bases at V and 3 bases at J; junction bases unmatched: 9. CDR3 bases: TGTGCCACCAGCTACGGACAGGGATATGGCTACGAGCAGTACTTC. Amino acid sequence: CATSYGQGYGYEQYF.

The chain is built from TRBV7-2 and TRBJ2-1, with 9 bases lining up with TRBD2. CDR1 and CDR2 (germline): SGHTA, FQGNSA. The V segment lost 2 bases and the J segment 9 bases; nucleotides outside the gene matches: 11. This CDR3 contains 16 residues. CDR3 in amino acids: CASSLYGGRAFTEQFF. As DNA, the CDR3 is TGTGCCAGCAGCTTATACGGCGGGAGGGCCTTCACTGAGCAGTTCTTC.

This clone was seen a few times. The chain carries TRBV12-2 and TRBJ2-4; TRBD1 reflects the table's D call only, with no check against the DNA. TRBV12-2 is an annotated pseudogene. The CDR3 length is 11 residues. CDR3 DNA sequence: TGTGCAAGTCGCATGACAGGGGTTCAGTACTTC. Translation gives CASRMTGVQYF.

The CDR3 sequence is CASSLVTVQGSEEQFF. The CDR3 nucleotides are TGTGCCAGCAGCTTAGTAACCGTTCAGGGGTCGGAGGAGCAGTTCTTC. The V and J genes are TRBV7-9 and TRBJ2-1; maybe TRBD1 (6 bases). Between the trimmed V and J ends, which lost 1 base and 10 bases, there was a span of 20 bases. In germline, CDR1 is SEHNR, CDR2 FQNEAQ (reference sequence). The CDR3 has 16 residues.

As concerns this clone: In the same sample, other DNA sequences code for this CDR3. The chain carries TRBV5-1 and TRBJ1-1; D gene ambiguous. Germline values: CDR1 SGHRS, CDR2 YFSETQ. Trimming removed 0 bases from V and 1 base from J, with 4 bases in between. The CDR3 spans 13 residues. The DNA for the CDR3 is TGCGCCAGCAGCTTGGGGACGAACACTGAAGCTTTCTTT. This codes for CASSLGTNTEAFF. Full variable domain (rest looked up from reference TRBV5-1 and TRBJ1-1): KAGVTQTPRYLIKTRGQQVTLSCSPISGHRSVSWYQQTPGQGLQFLFEYFSETQRNKGNFPGRFSGRQFSNSRSEMNVSTLELGDSALYLCASSLGTNTEAFFGQGTRLTVV.

This chain's CDR3 is CASSLGDIPYEQYF. The CDR3, as DNA: TGCGCCAGCAGCTTGGGGGACATTCCCTACGAGCAGTACTTC. The V gene is TRBV5-1, the J gene TRBJ2-7, with TRBD1 as a possible D gene (6 bases). Trimming left V 0 bases short and J 2 bases short, with 9 bases between. Germline V gene data show CDR1 as SGHRS and CDR2 as YFSETQ. The CDR3 is made up of 14 amino acids. The full variable domain, rest sourced from reference TRBV5-1 and TRBJ2-7, is KAGVTQTPRYLIKTRGQQVTLSCSPISGHRSVSWYQQTPGQGLQFLFEYFSETQRNKGNFPGRFSGRQFSNSRSEMNVSTLELGDSALYLCASSLGDIPYEQYFGPGTRLTVT.

This chain uses TRBV6-1 with TRBJ2-7; 7 positions match TRBD1. Germline V gene lookup returns CDR1 MNHNS and CDR2 SASEGT. CDR3 length: 15 residues. V shed 2 bases and J 2 bases; nucleotides not matched to a gene: 6. CDR3 bases: TGTGCCAGCAGTGAATGGCCCCAGGGGGCCTACGAGCAGTACTTC. This codes for CASSEWPQGAYEQYF.

The V call is TRBV6-6, the J call TRBJ1-2, with D uncertain. Trimming left V 0 bases short and J 7 bases short, with 9 bases between. Germline V gene data show CDR1 as MNHNY and CDR2 as SVGAGI (reference sequence). The CDR3 loop spans 13 amino acids. This chain's CDR3 is CASSYSSFSGYTF. The CDR3 DNA sequence: TGTGCCAGCAGTTACTCGAGCTTCAGTGGCTACACCTTC.

This clone has more than one count but fewer than ten. The chain carries TRBV6-4 and TRBJ2-2, with 7 bases aligning to TRBD2. The junction had 11 bases not matched to a gene; V was cut back by 2 bases and J by 2 bases. The CDR3 spans 18 residues. Germline-derived CDR1 and CDR2 are MRHNA and SNTAGT. CDR3 sequence reads: CASSDIRSGDVNTGELFF. The CDR3 nucleotides read TGTGCCAGCAGTGACATACGAAGCGGGGATGTTAACACCGGGGAGCTGTTTTTT.

This clone was seen more than once but under ten times. Here the CDR3 reads CASSPRQGAPVGELFF. The DNA of the CDR3 is TGTGCCAGCAGCCCGCGGCAGGGGGCGCCTGTCGGGGAGCTGTTTTTT. V is TRBV7-9 and J is TRBJ2-2; 8 positions match TRBD1. This CDR3 comprises 16 residues. CDR1 is SEHNR, CDR2 FQNEAQ, per germline (reference sequence). Trimming took 5 bases from V and 7 from J; bases not matched to a gene: 12.

The chain couples TRBV27 to TRBJ1-1; D uncertain. The CDR3 loop spans 14 amino acids. The V and J ends lost 11 bases and 0 bases respectively, with 16 bases between them. Germline V gene data show CDR1 as MNHEY and CDR2 as SMNVEV (reference sequence). The CDR3 here is CASSLGWVNTEAFF. In DNA, the CDR3 is TGTGCCTCCAGTTTGGGGTGGGTGAACACTGAAGCTTTCTTT.

The rearrangement joins TRBV6-5 to TRBJ2-1; D tentatively fits TRBD1 or TRBD2 (5 bases each). This CDR3 spans 13 amino acids. V lost 8 bases and J 7 bases, leaving 15 bases between the germline ends. Germline V gene sequence: CDR1 MNHEY, CDR2 SVGAGI. This chain's CDR3 is CASGLNWGNEQFF. DNA for the CDR3: TGTGCCAGCGGGCTAAACTGGGGGAATGAGCAGTTCTTC.

The genes are TRBV21-1 and TRBJ2-1. TRBV21-1 constitutes a pseudogene. The CDR3 is 13 amino acids. CDR3 sequence (DNA): TGTGCCAGCAGCAAAGGTTGCCTGCATGAGCAGTTCTTC. Residues: CASSKGCLHEQFF.

This clone is classed as medium-sized. The chain employs TRBV2 and TRBJ2-5; the D gene is possibly TRBD2 (6 bases). The ends were cut back, 6 bases at V and 3 bases at J, with 17 bases in the middle. The CDR3 runs 15 residues. Germline V gene lookup returns CDR1 SNHLY and CDR2 FYNNEI. This CDR3 is CASSDAGSGEETQYF. The CDR3 DNA follows: TGTGCCAGCAGCGACGCCGGGTCGGGGGAAGAGACCCAGTACTTC.